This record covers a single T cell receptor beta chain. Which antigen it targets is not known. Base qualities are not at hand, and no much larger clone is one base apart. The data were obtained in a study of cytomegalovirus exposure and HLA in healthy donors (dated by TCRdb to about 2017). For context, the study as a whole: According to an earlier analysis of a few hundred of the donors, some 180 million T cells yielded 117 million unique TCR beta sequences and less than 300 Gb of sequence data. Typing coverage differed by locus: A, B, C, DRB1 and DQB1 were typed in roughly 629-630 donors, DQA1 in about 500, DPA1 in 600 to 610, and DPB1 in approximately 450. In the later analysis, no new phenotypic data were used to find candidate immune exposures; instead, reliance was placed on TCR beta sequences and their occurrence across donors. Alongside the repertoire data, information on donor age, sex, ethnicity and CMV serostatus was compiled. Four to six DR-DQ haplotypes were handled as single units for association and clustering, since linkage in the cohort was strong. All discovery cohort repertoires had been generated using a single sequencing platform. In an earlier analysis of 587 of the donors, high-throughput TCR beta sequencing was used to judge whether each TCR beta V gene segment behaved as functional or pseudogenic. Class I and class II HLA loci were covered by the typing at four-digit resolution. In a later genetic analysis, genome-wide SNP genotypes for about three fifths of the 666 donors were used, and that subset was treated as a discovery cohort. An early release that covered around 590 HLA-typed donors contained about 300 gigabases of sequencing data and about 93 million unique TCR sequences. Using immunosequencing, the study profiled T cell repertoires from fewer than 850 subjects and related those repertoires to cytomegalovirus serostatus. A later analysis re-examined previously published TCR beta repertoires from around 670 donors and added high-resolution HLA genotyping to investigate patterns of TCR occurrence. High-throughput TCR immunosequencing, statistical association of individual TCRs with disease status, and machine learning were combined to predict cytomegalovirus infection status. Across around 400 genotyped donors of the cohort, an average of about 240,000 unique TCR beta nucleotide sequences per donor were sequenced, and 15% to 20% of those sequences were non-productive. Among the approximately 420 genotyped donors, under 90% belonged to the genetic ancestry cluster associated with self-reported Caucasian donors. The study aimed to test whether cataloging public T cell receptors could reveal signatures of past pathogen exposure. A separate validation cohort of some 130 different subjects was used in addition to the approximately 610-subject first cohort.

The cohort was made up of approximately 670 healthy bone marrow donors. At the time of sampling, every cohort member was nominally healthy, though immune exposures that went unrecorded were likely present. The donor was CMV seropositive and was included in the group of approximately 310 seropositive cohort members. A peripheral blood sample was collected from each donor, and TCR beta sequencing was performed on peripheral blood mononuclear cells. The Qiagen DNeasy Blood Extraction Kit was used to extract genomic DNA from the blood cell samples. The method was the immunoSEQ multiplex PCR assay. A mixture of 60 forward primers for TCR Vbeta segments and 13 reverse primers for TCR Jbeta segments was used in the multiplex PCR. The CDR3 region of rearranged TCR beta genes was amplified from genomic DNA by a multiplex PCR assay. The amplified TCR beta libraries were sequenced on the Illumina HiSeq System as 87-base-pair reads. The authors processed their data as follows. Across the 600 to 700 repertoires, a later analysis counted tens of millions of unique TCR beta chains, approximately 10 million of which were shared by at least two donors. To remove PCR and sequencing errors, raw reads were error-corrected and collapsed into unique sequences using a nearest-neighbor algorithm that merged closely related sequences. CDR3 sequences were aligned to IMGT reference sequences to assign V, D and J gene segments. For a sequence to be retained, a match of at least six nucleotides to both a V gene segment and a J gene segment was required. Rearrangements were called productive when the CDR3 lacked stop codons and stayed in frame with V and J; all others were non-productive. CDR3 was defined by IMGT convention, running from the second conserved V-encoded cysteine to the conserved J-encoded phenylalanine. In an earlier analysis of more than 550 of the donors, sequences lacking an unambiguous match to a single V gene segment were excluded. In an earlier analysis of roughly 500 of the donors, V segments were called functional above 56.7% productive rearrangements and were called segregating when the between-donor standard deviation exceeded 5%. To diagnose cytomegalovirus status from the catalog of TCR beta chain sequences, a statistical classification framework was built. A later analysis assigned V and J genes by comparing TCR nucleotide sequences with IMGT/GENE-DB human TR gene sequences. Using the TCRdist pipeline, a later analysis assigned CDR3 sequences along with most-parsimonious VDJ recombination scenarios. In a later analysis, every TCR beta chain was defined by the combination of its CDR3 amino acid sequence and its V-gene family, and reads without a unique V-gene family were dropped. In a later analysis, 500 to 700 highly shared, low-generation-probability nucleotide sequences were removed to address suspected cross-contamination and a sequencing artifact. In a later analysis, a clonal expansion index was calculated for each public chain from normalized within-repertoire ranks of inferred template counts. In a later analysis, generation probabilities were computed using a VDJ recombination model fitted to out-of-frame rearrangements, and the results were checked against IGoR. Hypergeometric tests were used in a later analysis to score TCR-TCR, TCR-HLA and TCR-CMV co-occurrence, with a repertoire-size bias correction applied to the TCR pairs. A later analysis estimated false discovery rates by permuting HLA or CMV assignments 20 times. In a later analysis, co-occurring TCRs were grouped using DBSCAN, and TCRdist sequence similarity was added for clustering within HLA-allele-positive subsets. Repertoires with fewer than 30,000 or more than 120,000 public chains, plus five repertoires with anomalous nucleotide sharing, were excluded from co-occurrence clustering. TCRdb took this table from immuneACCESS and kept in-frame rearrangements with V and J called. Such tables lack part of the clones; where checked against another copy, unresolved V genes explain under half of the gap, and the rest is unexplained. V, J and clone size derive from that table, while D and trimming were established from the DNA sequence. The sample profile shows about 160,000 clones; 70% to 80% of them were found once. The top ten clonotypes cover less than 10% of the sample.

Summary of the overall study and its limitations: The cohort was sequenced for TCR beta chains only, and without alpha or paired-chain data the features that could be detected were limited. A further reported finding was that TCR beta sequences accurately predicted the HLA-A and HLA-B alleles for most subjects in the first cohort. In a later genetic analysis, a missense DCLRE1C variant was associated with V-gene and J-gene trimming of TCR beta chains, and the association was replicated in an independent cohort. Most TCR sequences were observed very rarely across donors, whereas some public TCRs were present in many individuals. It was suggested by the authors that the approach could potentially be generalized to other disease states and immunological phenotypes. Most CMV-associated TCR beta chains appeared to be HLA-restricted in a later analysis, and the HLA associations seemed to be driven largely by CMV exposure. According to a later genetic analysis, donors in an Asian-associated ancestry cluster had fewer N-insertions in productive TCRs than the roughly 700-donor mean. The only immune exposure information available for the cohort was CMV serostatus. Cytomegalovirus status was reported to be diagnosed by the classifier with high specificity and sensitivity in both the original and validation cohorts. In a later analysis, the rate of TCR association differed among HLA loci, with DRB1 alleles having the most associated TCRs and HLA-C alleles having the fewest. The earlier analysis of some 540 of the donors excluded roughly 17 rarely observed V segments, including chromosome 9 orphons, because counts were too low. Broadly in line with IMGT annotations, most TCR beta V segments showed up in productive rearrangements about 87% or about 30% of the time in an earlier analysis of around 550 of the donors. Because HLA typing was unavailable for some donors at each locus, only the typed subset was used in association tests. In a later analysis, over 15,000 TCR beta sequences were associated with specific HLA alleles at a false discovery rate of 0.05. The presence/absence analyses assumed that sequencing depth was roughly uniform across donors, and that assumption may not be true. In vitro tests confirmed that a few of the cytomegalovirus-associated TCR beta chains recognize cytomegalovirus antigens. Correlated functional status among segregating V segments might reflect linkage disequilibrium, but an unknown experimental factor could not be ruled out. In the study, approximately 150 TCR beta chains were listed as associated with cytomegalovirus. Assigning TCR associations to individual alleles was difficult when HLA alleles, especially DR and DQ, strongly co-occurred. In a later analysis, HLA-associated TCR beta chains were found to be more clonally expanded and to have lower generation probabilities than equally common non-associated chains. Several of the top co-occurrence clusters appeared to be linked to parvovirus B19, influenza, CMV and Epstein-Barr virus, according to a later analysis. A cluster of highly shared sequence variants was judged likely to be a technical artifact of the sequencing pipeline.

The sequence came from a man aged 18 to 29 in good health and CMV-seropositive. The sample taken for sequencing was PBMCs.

The encoded CDR3 is CSVRNSTQETQYF. The bases read TGCAGCGTTCGTAACAGCACCCAAGAGACCCAGTACTTC. The chain is encoded by TRBV29-1 joined to TRBJ2-5; no confident D gene assignment can be made. Looking up the germline V gene yields CDR1 SQVTM and CDR2 ANQGSEA. The V and J ends are trimmed by 5 bases and 1 base, leaving 11 bases between them. The CDR3 measures 13 amino acids from cysteine to phenylalanine. The kept DNA is CDR3 alone, 39 bases in frame from the first base. Full variable domain (CDR3 extended with the reference TRBV29-1 and TRBJ2-5 proteins): SAVISQKPSRDICQRGTSLTIQCQVDSQVTMMFWYRQQPGQSLTLIATANQGSEATYESGFVIDKFPISRPNLTFSTLTVSNMSPEDSSIYLCSVRNSTQETQYFGPGTRLLVL.